This T cell receptor (beta chain) was sequenced during a study of cytomegalovirus exposure and HLA in healthy donors. About the research overall: In an earlier analysis, 95 million to 140 million unique TCR beta sequences were found from some 180 million T cells.

The CDR3 is made up of 21 amino acids. V shed 1 base and J shed 4 bases, with 29 bases lying between them. The germline V gene encodes CDR1 LGHNT and CDR2 FRNRAP. PCR primers comprised 60 Vbeta and 13 Jbeta primers. Only in-frame clones appear in the TCRdb table, and some are missing; sequencing was by immunoSEQ multiplex PCR. Seen here are more than 110,000 clones, about four fifths observed once, and the top ten hold 2.5% to 3.5%. The gene calls are TRBV12-5 and TRBJ2-1; tentatively, D is TRBD2 (6 bases). The receptor's source is a male donor in good health and CMV-seronegative. The specimen was PBMCs. DNA of the CDR3: TGTGCTAGTGGTTTGGGTCTAGGGAGATGGTCGCTAGGCGGGGAGTACAATGAGCAGTTCTTC. It codes for CASGLGLGRWSLGGEYNEQFF.